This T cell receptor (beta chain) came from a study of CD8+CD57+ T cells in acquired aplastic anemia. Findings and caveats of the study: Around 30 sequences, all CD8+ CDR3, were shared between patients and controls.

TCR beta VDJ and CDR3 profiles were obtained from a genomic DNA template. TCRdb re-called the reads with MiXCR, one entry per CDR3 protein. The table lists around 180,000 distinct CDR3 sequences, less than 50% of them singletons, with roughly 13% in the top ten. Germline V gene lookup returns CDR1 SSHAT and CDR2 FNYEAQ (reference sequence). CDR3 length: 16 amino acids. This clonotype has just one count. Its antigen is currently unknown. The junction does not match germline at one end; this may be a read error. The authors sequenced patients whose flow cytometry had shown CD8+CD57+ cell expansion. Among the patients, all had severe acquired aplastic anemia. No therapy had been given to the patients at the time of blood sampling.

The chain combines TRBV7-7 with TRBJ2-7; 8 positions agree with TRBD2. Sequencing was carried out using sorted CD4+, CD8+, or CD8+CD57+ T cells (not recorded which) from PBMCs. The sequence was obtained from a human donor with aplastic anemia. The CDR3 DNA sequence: TGTGCTAGCAGCTTAGCGGGGACTAACGGGGGTTACGAGCAGTACTTC. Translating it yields CASSLAGTNGGYEQYF.